The 27 T cell receptor beta chains given below trace back to one sample, sequenced in a study of control samples from healthy donors and cancer patients (dated by TCRdb to about 2020). The method was the immunoSEQ multiplex PCR assay. Sourced from immuneACCESS, this table was stored by TCRdb with only in-frame sequences that have V and J called. A share of the clones is absent; for the studies checked, an unresolved V gene accounts for under half, and the remainder has no known explanation. The sample table holds about 220,000 clones, of which roughly 94% were seen once. Of the sample, more than 1.3% is held by the ten largest clones. Specimen: blood. These receptors all stem from a man aged 45-65 years in good health.

The V call is TRBV5-6, the J call TRBJ2-7; maybe TRBD1 (6 bases). The CDR3 covers 12 residues. The V gene's germline CDR1 is SGHDT and CDR2 YYEEEE. The ends were cut back, 4 bases at V and 3 bases at J, with 8 bases in the middle. The chain's CDR3 is CASSLTGYEQYV. CDR3 sequence (DNA): TGTGCCAGCAGCCTGACAGGCTACGAGCAGTACGTC.

This chain connects TRBV18 to TRBJ1-2; TRBD1 matches at 7 bases. Looked up from germline, CDR1 is KGHSH and CDR2 is LQKENI. With V trimmed by 8 bases and J by 7 bases, 13 bases remained unmatched. The CDR3 runs 14 residues. The CDR3 nucleotides are TGTGCCAGCGCCATCCTTGACAGGGATGTTGGCTACACCTTC. Translating gives CASAILDRDVGYTF. Full variable domain (outside the CDR3, taken from reference TRBV18 and TRBJ1-2): NAGVMQNPRHLVRRRGQEARLRCSPMKGHSHVYWYRQLPEEGLKFMVYLQKENIIDESGMPKERFSAEFPKEGPSILRIQQVVRGDSAAYFCASAILDRDVGYTFGSGTRLTVV.

As to this clone: Germline and junction disagree at one end, which may indicate a read error. The DNA for the CDR3 is TGTGCCAGCAGCCAAGGAACGAGGGGGTTCACCGAGGAGCTGTTTTTT. Translating gives CASSQGTRGFTEELFF. The V call is TRBV3-1 (or the pseudogene TRBV3-2), the J call TRBJ2-2, with a tentative D call TRBD1 (6 bases). CDR3 length: 16 residues. Germline CDR1 is LGHDT and CDR2 is YNNKEL (reference sequence).

This clone appeared a few times. This chain links TRBV4-1 with TRBJ1-1; D call uncertain. Germline-derived CDR1 and CDR2 are MGHRA and YSYEKL. Trimming took 1 base from V and 1 from J, leaving 10 bases between them. This CDR3 has 15 residues. DNA of the CDR3: TGCGCCAGCAGCCAAGGAGGAGCGGGGAACACTGAAGCTTTCTTT. It translates to CASSQGGAGNTEAFF.

The chain carries TRBV5-5 and TRBJ1-2; D perhaps matches TRBD1 (5 bases). The ends were cut back, 0 bases at V and 5 bases at J, with 20 bases in the middle. Germline V gives CDR1 SGHKS, CDR2 YYEKEE (reference sequence). The CDR3 is 17 residues long. CDR3 in DNA: TGTGCCAGCAGCTTGGAATGGGGCCCCCCGGATCGGTATGGCTACACCTTC. Amino acid sequence: CASSLEWGPPDRYGYTF.

The rearrangement links TRBV3-1 (or the pseudogene TRBV3-2) to TRBJ2-5; maybe TRBD2 (7 bases). The germline gives CDR1 LGHDT, CDR2 YNNKEL (reference sequence). The CDR3 spans 15 residues. V lost 2 bases, J lost 4 bases, and 14 bases lay in between. CDR3 DNA sequence: TGTGCCAGCAGCCAAAATTTAGGGGGGGGAGAGACCCAGTACTTC. Its protein product is CASSQNLGGGETQYF.

In this sample, this clone turned up once. CDR3: CASKGSAGGSYEQYF. DNA for the CDR3: TGTGCCAGCAAGGGGTCGGCAGGGGGATCCTACGAGCAGTACTTC. The gene calls are TRBV27 and TRBJ2-7; 7 nucleotides align to TRBD1. CDR3 length: 15 residues. CDR1 and CDR2 (germline): MNHEY, SMNVEV (reference sequence). V lost 7 bases to trimming and J lost 1 base; unmatched junction nucleotides: 10.

This chain joins TRBV24-1 and TRBJ1-2; a possible D gene is TRBD1 (5 bases). The CDR3 runs 14 residues. Germline V lookup: CDR1 KGHDR, CDR2 SFDVKD. Trimming removed 0 bases at V and 8 bases at J, with 12 bases between. The CDR3, as DNA: TGTGCCACCAGTGATTTGGGACACAGCGGCGGCTACACCTTC. The encoded protein is CATSDLGHSGGYTF.

CDR3 DNA sequence: TGTGCCAGCAGGGCACGAGCAGGGAGAAATTCACCCCTCCACTTT. Protein product: CASRARAGRNSPLHF. The chain uses TRBV28 and TRBJ1-6, with a tentative D call TRBD1 (5 bases). Deletions cut 6 bases from V and 7 bases from J, with 16 bases between. The germline gives CDR1 MDHEN, CDR2 SYDVKM. CDR3 size: 15 residues.

The rearrangement joins TRBV6-5 to TRBJ1-5; D is possibly TRBD1 (6 bases). The V end lost 4 bases, the J end lost 3 bases, and 13 bases lay between the germline ends. The CDR3 runs 15 residues. The germline gives CDR1 MNHEY, CDR2 SVGAGI. The CDR3 nucleotides read TGTGCCAGCAGTTCCCAGGGGATTCCCAATCAGCCCCAGCATTTT. Protein product: CASSSQGIPNQPQHF.

The chain is built from TRBV2 and TRBJ1-4; D gene unclear. The CDR3 totals 14 residues. Germline CDR1 and CDR2: SNHLY and FYNNEI. Deletions cut 1 base from V and 5 bases from J, with 8 bases between. This chain's CDR3 is CASSEERGNEKLFF. The CDR3 DNA sequence: TGTGCCAGCAGTGAAGAAAGAGGCAATGAAAAACTGTTTTTT.

The CDR3 DNA is TGTGCCAGCAGCCCCATGGGGGGAAATCAGCCCCAGCATTTT. Its translation is CASSPMGGNQPQHF. This chain links TRBV21-1 with TRBJ1-5. TRBV21-1 is annotated as a pseudogene. This CDR3 contains 14 residues.

CDR3 loop: CASKGDRSGYTF. DNA of the CDR3: TGTGCCAGCAAAGGCGACAGGAGCGGATACACCTTC. The chain links TRBV25-1 to TRBJ1-2; TRBD1 is a possible D gene (6 bases). V lost 7 bases, J lost 11 bases, and 17 bases lay in between. Germline V gives CDR1 MGHDK, CDR2 SYGVNS. The CDR3 has 12 amino acids.

The chain has TRBV28 and TRBJ1-1, with D possibly being TRBD1 (6 bases). Germline CDR1 and CDR2: MDHEN and SYDVKM. Trimming cost V 5 bases and J 2 bases, with 15 bases left between them. This CDR3 is built from 15 residues. This CDR3 is CASSLGGYTNTEAFF. The CDR3 DNA reads TGTGCCAGCAGTCTAGGGGGATACACTAACACTGAAGCTTTCTTT.

This clone appeared a few times. This chain uses TRBV5-1 with TRBJ1-1; no clear D. CDR3 length: 15 residues. V lost 2 bases, J lost 0 bases, and 11 bases lay in between. The germline CDR1 and CDR2 sequences are SGHRS and YFSETQ. The CDR3 here is CASSFHSYLNTEAFF. CDR3 bases: TGCGCCAGCAGCTTTCATTCGTACCTGAACACTGAAGCTTTCTTT.

The chain combines TRBV7-9 with TRBJ1-2; D possibly corresponds to TRBD1 (6 bases). V dropped 6 bases and J dropped 2 bases, with 13 bases sitting between them. Germline V gives CDR1 SEHNR, CDR2 FQNEAQ (reference sequence). The CDR3 is 14 amino acids. The CDR3, as DNA: TGTGCCAGCAGATGGGACACGGACAACTATGGCTACACCTTC. As protein: CASRWDTDNYGYTF.

The chain has TRBV6-5 and TRBJ2-5; the D is unclear. CDR1 and CDR2 from the germline V gene are MNHEY and SVGAGI. This CDR3 contains 15 residues. V shed 8 bases and J shed 0 bases, with 16 bases lying between them. CDR3 nucleotides: TGTGCCAGCCGGCCCGTGACACCAGACCAAGAGACCCAGTACTTC. This gives the protein CASRPVTPDQETQYF.

The chain employs TRBV18 and TRBJ1-5; D unclear. The CDR3 totals 15 residues. V gave up 0 bases and J gave up 0 bases, with 6 bases separating them. The V gene's germline CDR1 is KGHSH and CDR2 LQKENI. The CDR3 here is CASSPPGNSNQPQHF. The CDR3, as DNA: TGTGCCAGCTCACCACCGGGGAATAGCAATCAGCCCCAGCATTTT.

The chain links TRBV28 to TRBJ2-6; 7 bases are a match to TRBD2. The CDR3 consists of 16 residues. Germline V gives CDR1 MDHEN, CDR2 SYDVKM. V trimming: 7 bases; J trimming: 0 bases; junction bases outside the gene matches: 6. The CDR3 here is CASNPRGDSGANVLTF. Here the CDR3 DNA reads TGTGCCAGCAACCCACGGGGGGACTCTGGGGCCAACGTCCTGACTTTC.

This sequence joins TRBV4-2 and TRBJ2-1; 7 nucleotides match TRBD1. This CDR3 is built from 16 residues. V was clipped by 0 bases and J by 0 bases; unmatched bases: 2. CDR1 and CDR2 from the germline V gene are LGHNA and YNFKEQ. The CDR3 protein is CASSQDAGGSYNEQFF. In DNA, the CDR3 is TGTGCCAGCAGCCAAGATGCAGGGGGCTCCTACAATGAGCAGTTCTTC.

The chain links TRBV2 to TRBJ1-1, with TRBD1 identical over 7 bases. The CDR3 loop spans 16 amino acids. CDR1 is SNHLY, CDR2 FYNNEI, per germline. Trimming at V came to 4 bases and at J to 1 base, leaving 9 bases not matched to a gene. CDR3: CASSANAQGSNTEAFF. CDR3 nucleotides: TGTGCCAGCAGTGCCAACGCACAGGGGTCGAACACTGAAGCTTTCTTT. Full variable domain (missing parts from reference TRBV2 and TRBJ1-1): EPEVTQTPSHQVTQMGQEVILRCVPISNHLYFYWYRQILGQKVEFLVSFYNNEISEKSEIFDDQFSVERPDGSNFTLKIRSTKLEDSAMYFCASSANAQGSNTEAFFGQGTRLTVV.

The V and J genes are TRBV5-1 and TRBJ1-2; TRBD1 might be the D (6 bases). V was pared by 4 bases and J by 4 bases, with 14 bases between. The CDR3 runs 14 residues. From germline, CDR1 is SGHRS and CDR2 YFSETQ. CDR3 in DNA: TGCGCCAGCAGCCCGGGGGCCGGGCGCTATGGCTACACCTTC. Translation: CASSPGAGRYGYTF.

The chain uses TRBV28 and TRBJ1-5; D possibly corresponds to TRBD1 (5 bases). CDR1 and CDR2 from the germline V gene are MDHEN and SYDVKM. The CDR3 has 15 residues. The V end was cut by 3 bases, the J end by 0 bases, with 9 bases between. The DNA for the CDR3 is TGTGCCAGCAGTTTTATCAGGGCTAGCAATCAGCCCCAGCATTTT. Its translation is CASSFIRASNQPQHF.

The chain combines TRBV9 with TRBJ2-7; D is tentatively TRBD1 or TRBD2 (5 bases each). Germline-derived CDR1 and CDR2 are SGDLS and YYNGEE. With 4 bases removed from V and 4 bases from J, the gap between germline ends came to 12 bases. The CDR3 runs to 13 residues. This chain's CDR3 is CASSSTGPYEQYF. CDR3 sequence (DNA): TGTGCCAGCAGCTCAACGGGGCCTTACGAGCAGTACTTC.

The rearrangement joins TRBV3-1 (or the pseudogene TRBV3-2) to TRBJ2-2, with TRBD1 identical over 7 bases. The CDR3 consists of 17 residues. V dropped 3 bases and J dropped 6; count of bases not matched to a gene: 13. Germline loops: CDR1 LGHDT, CDR2 YNNKEL (reference sequence). The CDR3 protein is CASSHNPGGSFAGELFF. The DNA for the CDR3 is TGTGCCAGCAGCCATAACCCAGGGGGATCTTTCGCCGGGGAGCTGTTTTTT.

V is TRBV10-3 and J is TRBJ1-3; D gene ambiguous. The ends were cut back, 0 bases at V and 2 bases at J, with 2 bases in the middle. Germline-derived CDR1 and CDR2 are ENHRY and SYGVKD. The CDR3 totals 13 residues. This CDR3 reads CAISESPGNTIYF. The CDR3 coding sequence is TGTGCCATCAGTGAGTCCCCTGGAAACACCATATATTTT.

J is TRBJ2-1 and V is TRBV10-2; 8 bases line up with TRBD1. The V segment lost 11 bases and the J segment 6 bases; nucleotides outside the gene matches: 15. Germline V gives CDR1 WSHSY, CDR2 SAAADI. CDR3 length equals 15 residues. CDR3 nucleotide sequence: TGCGCCTCCACGGGTGGGGACAGGACGATCAATGAGCAGTTCTTC. Residues: CASTGGDRTINEQFF.